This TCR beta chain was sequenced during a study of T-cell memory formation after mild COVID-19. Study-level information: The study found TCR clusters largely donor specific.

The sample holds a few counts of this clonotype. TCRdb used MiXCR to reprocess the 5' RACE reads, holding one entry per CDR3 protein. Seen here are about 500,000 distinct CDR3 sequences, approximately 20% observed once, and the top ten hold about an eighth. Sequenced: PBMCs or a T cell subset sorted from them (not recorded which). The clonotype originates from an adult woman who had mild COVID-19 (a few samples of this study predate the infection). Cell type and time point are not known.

CDR3 residues: CASSSQGSADTQYF. The CDR3 DNA sequence: TGTGCCAGCAGCTCACAGGGGAGCGCAGATACGCAGTATTTT. V and J are TRBV13 and TRBJ2-3; 7 nucleotides line up with TRBD1. Germline CDR1 and CDR2: PRHDT and FYEKMQ (reference sequence). With 4 bases clipped from V and 4 bases from J, the junction kept 5 bases outside the gene matches. The CDR3 is 14 amino acids.